This paragraph reports one T cell receptor beta chain. What it recognizes is unknown. This record belongs to a study of cytomegalovirus exposure and HLA in healthy donors. The study, taken as a whole, reports: Roughly even sequencing depth across donors was the assumption behind the presence/absence analyses. An observed cluster of highly shared sequence variants was recorded as a likely sequencing artifact. By a later analysis, the bulk of CMV-associated TCR beta chains appeared HLA-restricted.

PCR primers comprised 60 Vbeta and 13 Jbeta primers. Measured with immunoSEQ multiplex PCR; TCRdb has only the in-frame clones, and not every one. The sample records under 150,000 clones, 65% to 85% being singletons. Germline CDR1 is SGHTA and CDR2 is FQGTGA. Trimming took 5 bases from V and 2 from J; bases not matched to a gene: 5. The CDR3 sequence is 14 residues long. This receptor was obtained from a woman aged 40 to 50 in good health and CMV-seronegative. What was sequenced was PBMCs. This sequence joins TRBV7-3 and TRBJ1-1; 7 positions agree with TRBD1. The CDR3, as DNA: TGTGCCAGCAGCCCGGACAGGACAAACACTGAAGCTTTCTTT. Encoded protein: CASSPDRTNTEAFF. Combining the CDR3 with reference TRBV7-3 and TRBJ1-1 gives the whole variable domain GAGVSQTPSNKVTEKGKYVELRCDPISGHTALYWYRQSLGQGPEFLIYFQGTGAADDSGLPNDRFFAVRPEGSVSTLKIQRTERGDSAVYLCASSPDRTNTEAFFGQGTRLTVV.